The 3 T cell receptor beta chains below all came from one sample that was sequenced in a study of identical twins' blood T cells. TCRdb itself ran the 5' RACE reads through MiXCR, one entry per CDR3 protein. The sample yields around 380,000 distinct CDR3 sequences, over 25% seen once. Sequenced: PBMCs. The receptors shown here come from a woman aged 18-55 years in good health.

This chain links TRBV20-1 with TRBJ2-1, with TRBD2 identical over 12 bases. V gave up 5 bases and J gave up 9 bases; unmatched junction bases: 5. In germline, CDR1 is DFQATT, CDR2 SNEGSKA (reference sequence). This CDR3 spans 13 amino acids. For the CDR3, the DNA is TGCAGTGCTTCCCAGACTAGCGGGGGTGAGCAGTTCTTC. Protein sequence: CSASQTSGGEQFF.

This clonotype was picked up a small number of times. V gene TRBV12-3 or TRBV12-4 combines with J gene TRBJ2-3; 9 bases line up with TRBD1. The CDR3 is 15 residues long. Losses at the gene ends were 3 bases for V and 6 bases for J; bases not matched to a gene: 7. The CDR3 DNA follows: TGTGCCAGCAGTTTGAGGGACAGGGCGGCCGATACGCAGTATTTT. Translation gives CASSLRDRAADTQYF.

For this clonotype: A read error may account for a junction end that differs from germline. The chain employs TRBV20-1 and TRBJ2-3; TRBD1 aligns across 8 bases. CDR1 and CDR2 from the germline V gene are DFQATT and SNEGSKA (reference sequence). The CDR3 totals 13 residues. CDR3 region: CNARVTGADTQYF. CDR3 nucleotides: TGCAATGCTAGAGTGACAGGGGCAGATACGCAGTATTTT.